The sequence of this T cell receptor (beta chain) was determined in a study of shared clonotypes between healthy human individuals (dated by TCRdb to 2019 to 2021). Study-level background: Three men and a couple of women, aged 18 to 49 years, made up the cohort. For each donor, CD4 naive and CD4 memory were each run on three plates, CD8 naive on two plates, and CD8 memory on one plate. To estimate repertoire size and how much clonotype sharing occurs between individuals, the study deeply sequenced the blood TCR repertoires of roughly 5 healthy adults. Different laboratories and diverse techniques were used to prepare libraries and sequence TCR repertoires, to increase sequencing depth and limit assay-specific biases. Per donor, leukapheresis produced somewhere between about 0.9 and 9.5 billion PBMCs.

The CDR3 runs 15 amino acids, cysteine and phenylalanine included. Only the CDR3 part of the read is kept: 45 bases, read in frame from the first base. From a lookup of the germline V gene (reference sequence), CDR1 and CDR2 are MNHEY and SMNVEV. V has 5 bases trimmed and J has 4 bases trimmed; junction bases matching no gene number 5. On this clone: Its antigen specificity is not known. There are no base qualities to consult, and no much larger clone falls within one base.

The full study reports these points: Rarefaction of sorted-subset datasets indicated incomplete sequencing despite the large sequencing depth. Naive subsets generally had larger estimated clonotype richness than memory subsets did. Sampling was restricted to blood, and TCR repertoires in tissues likely differ from the TCR repertoires found in blood. Compared with non-shared clonotypes, the clonotypes found in all four sorted-subset donors had higher generation probabilities. The genetic and exposure-history diversity represented was limited by the small number of donors. Across a handful of donors, around 5.4% of naive CD4, over 3% of naive CD8, around 2.1% of memory CD4, and approximately 0.4% of memory CD8 clonotypes were shared. Pairwise subsampling led to the expectation that sequencing depth would affect the degree of clonotype sharing among donors.

Using the deep immunoSEQ assay, TCR CDR3 regions were amplified from genomic DNA by multiplex PCR. Extracted genomic DNA from each cell subset was spread evenly across all wells of several immunoSEQ 96-well plates, with each plate serving as a replicate. For sorted subsets, around 200 ng genomic DNA, equal to 30,000 to 35,000 T cell genomes, was loaded into each replicate PCR. The purified libraries were quantified using a Qubit 3.0 fluorometer, sized with a Bioanalyzer 2100, and then quantified again using the KAPA Library Quantification kit. Every immunoSEQ 96-well plate was sequenced on a separate single-read 150-cycle Illumina NextSeq 550 flow cell. The authors processed their data as follows. The immunoSEQ output contained only junctional sequences without quality scores, so filtering could not match that applied to full-length reads. Sequences were annotated with PyIR, a Python wrapper for IgBLAST v1.9, using IMGT germline references to assign V/J genes and CDR3. Any read was removed if the V/J assignment was weak (E-value above 1e-6), the CDR3 was missing, or the read contained stop codons, out-of-frame junctions, or ambiguous translated residues. V3J clonotypes were defined by identical inferred V gene, J gene, and CDR3 amino acid sequence. To compute the percentage overlap between repertoires, the number of shared unique clonotypes was divided by the size of the smaller repertoire. Three approaches were used to assess repertoire richness: RTK rarefaction, the Chao1 estimator, and Recon v2.1 estimates of unobserved clonotypes. OLGA was used to compute generation probabilities for all TCRbeta clonotypes that the gDNA method yielded from a handful of donors. TCRdb provides this immuneACCESS table in a form limited to in-frame rearrangements. Some clones are lacking; in checked studies, under half of them reflect an unresolved V gene, and why the rest are absent is not known. The DNA gave D and trimming, while V, J and clone size come from that table. Here the sample has approximately 1.5 million clones; roughly 98.5% occur a single time. The top ten hold 0.36% of the sample.

The donors were healthy, HIV-negative adults who had no recently reported acute infections or vaccinations. Every donor was a Caucasian adult living in Nashville, Tennessee, USA. CD4+ T cells were enriched by magnetic negative selection; naive cells were then positively selected on CD45RA, and the negative fraction formed the memory subset. Blood was collected by leukapheresis, and PBMCs were isolated by Ficoll-Histopaque density gradient centrifugation and then cryopreserved in liquid nitrogen vapor phase. Analytical flow cytometry was used to check the purity and quantity of each magnetically sorted T cell population. From each sorted fraction, genomic DNA was isolated and quantified by UV absorbance on a Nanodrop 2000c.

The chain uses TRBV27 and TRBJ2-1, and TRBD2 aligns with 10 junction nucleotides. The TCR was taken from a man aged 30 to 39 in good health. Sequencing was carried out using naive CD4+ T cells sorted from blood. The sample's cell subset or site, from its label and the paper: CD45RA+ positively selected. The CDR3 sequence is CASSPRLAGYNEQFF. The DNA sequence is given as TGTGCCAGCAGTCCCCGACTAGCGGGTTACAATGAGCAGTTCTTC.